The 24 T cell receptor beta chains given below trace back to one sample, sequenced in a study of cytomegalovirus exposure and HLA in healthy donors. With 60 Vbeta and 13 Jbeta primers, the PCR was carried out. The table came from immunoSEQ multiplex PCR; TCRdb's copy has only in-frame clones and leaves some out. The sample holds about 230,000 clones, 77% seen once. The sample was PBMCs. These receptors were obtained from an older woman in good health and CMV-seropositive.

The chain links TRBV7-7 to TRBJ1-5, with TRBD1 matching 7 bases. The CDR3 has 17 amino acids. CDR1 and CDR2 (germline): SSHAT, FNYEAQ (reference sequence). V shed 5 bases and J 2 bases; nucleotides not matched to a gene: 12. The CDR3 reads CASSLDRVRKGNQPQHF. The CDR3 region has the DNA TGTGCCAGCAGCCTAGACAGGGTGCGGAAAGGCAATCAGCCCCAGCATTTT.

This chain connects TRBV28 to TRBJ1-4, with D perhaps TRBD1 (6 bases). V lost 2 bases and J lost 2, with 12 bases in between. Germline-derived CDR1 and CDR2 are MDHEN and SYDVKM. The CDR3 contains 16 residues. CDR3 loop: CASSLGYRATNEKLFF. DNA of the CDR3: TGTGCCAGCAGTTTAGGATACAGGGCCACTAATGAAAAACTGTTTTTT.

The chain carries TRBV18 and TRBJ1-2, with D possibly matching TRBD1 (5 bases). Germline CDR1 reads KGHSH; CDR2 reads LQKENI. The V end was cut by 10 bases, the J end by 8 bases, with 17 bases between. The CDR3 covers 12 residues. The DNA of the CDR3 is TGTGCCACGGAAGGGGAGGAAGGAGGCTACACCTTC. It is translated as CATEGEEGGYTF.

The chain recombines TRBV6-1 with TRBJ1-1; D perhaps matches TRBD1 (6 bases). CDR3 length: 14 amino acids. Germline V lookup: CDR1 MNHNS, CDR2 SASEGT. V lost 7 bases and J 1 base, leaving 13 bases between the germline ends. The CDR3 protein is CASNIGGGNTEAFF. The CDR3 bases are TGTGCCAGCAACATAGGGGGGGGGAACACTGAAGCTTTCTTT.

The chain employs TRBV6-5 and TRBJ2-2, with D possibly matching TRBD1 (5 bases). Trimming pared 6 bases from V and 2 bases from J, leaving 10 bases between. Germline CDR1 and CDR2: MNHEY and SVGAGI. The CDR3 has 14 amino acids. CDR3 nucleotide sequence: TGTGCCAGCAGCCCCGACAGAAACACCGGGGAGCTGTTTTTT. Translating it yields CASSPDRNTGELFF.

This chain joins TRBV30 and TRBJ1-6; 7 bases match TRBD1. The germline V gene encodes CDR1 GTSNPN and CDR2 SVGIG (reference sequence). The CDR3 totals 13 residues. Unmatched junction bases numbered 3, after V lost 5 bases and J lost 5 bases. This CDR3 is CAWATGNNSPLHF. The CDR3 DNA sequence: TGTGCCTGGGCGACAGGGAATAATTCACCCCTCCACTTT.

This clone was counted only a few times. The sample contains more than one DNA sequence encoding this CDR3. CDR3 region: CASSFRGGAGDTQYF. In DNA, the CDR3 is TGCGCCAGCAGCTTCCGTGGGGGGGCCGGGGATACGCAGTATTTT. The chain employs TRBV5-1 and TRBJ2-3, with D perhaps TRBD2 (7 bases). This CDR3 has 15 amino acids. CDR1 is SGHRS, CDR2 YFSETQ, per germline. V was cut by 2 bases and J by 6 bases, with 16 bases left in between.

The chain recombines TRBV7-2 with TRBJ2-5; 11 bases fit TRBD1. This CDR3 region has 15 residues. Trimming took 5 bases from V and 5 from J; bases not matched to a gene: 7. Germline V lookup: CDR1 SGHTA, CDR2 FQGNSA. The CDR3 is CASSLQRDRGETQYF. As DNA, the CDR3 is TGTGCCAGCAGCCTCCAGAGGGACAGGGGGGAGACCCAGTACTTC.

The gene calls are TRBV9 and TRBJ1-2; 7 nucleotides align to TRBD1. Germline assignment: CDR1 SGDLS and CDR2 YYNGEE. J gave up 4 bases and V 4 bases, and 7 bases lay outside the gene matches. The length of the CDR3 is 14 residues. The CDR3 here is CASSPWTGPYGYTF. DNA of the CDR3: TGTGCCAGCAGCCCTTGGACAGGCCCCTATGGCTACACCTTC.

V and J are TRBV5-1 and TRBJ2-2; 7 positions agree with TRBD2. This CDR3 contains 16 residues. V shed 1 base, J shed 3 bases, and the junction held 6 bases outside the gene matches. CDR1 SGHRS and CDR2 YFSETQ come from the germline V gene. DNA for the CDR3: TGCGCCAGCAGCTTGTTGGCGGGGGATGACACCGGGGAGCTGTTTTTT. Translated, it gives CASSLLAGDDTGELFF.

The J gene is TRBJ2-6, the V gene TRBV5-1; 7 nucleotides align to TRBD1. Trimming cost V 5 bases and J 1 base; bases outside gene matches: 3. The CDR3 is made up of 15 amino acids. Germline V gene lookup returns CDR1 SGHRS and CDR2 YFSETQ. This CDR3 is CASSPQGSGANVLTF. The CDR3 DNA reads TGCGCCAGCAGTCCACAGGGGTCTGGGGCCAACGTCCTGACTTTC.

With respect to this clone: Other DNA sequences in this sample translate to the same CDR3. The rearrangement links TRBV11-2 to TRBJ1-2, with a weak D call TRBD1 (6 bases). The CDR3 runs 15 residues. Germline assignment: CDR1 SGHAT and CDR2 FQNNGV. V lost 6 bases, J lost 6 bases, and 20 bases lay in between. The CDR3 bases are TGTGCCAGCAGGGCGCTTAAGACAGGTAGCGATGGCTACACCTTC. This translates into CASRALKTGSDGYTF.

The chain is built from TRBV11-1 and TRBJ2-3, with D perhaps TRBD2 (5 bases). The CDR3 covers 16 residues. Germline-derived CDR1 and CDR2 are SGHAT and FQDESV (reference sequence). V lost 6 bases and J lost 0, with 16 bases in between. For the CDR3, the DNA is TGTGCCAGCAGGGAACTAGGGAAGGGTAGCACAGATACGCAGTATTTT. This encodes CASRELGKGSTDTQYF.

The chain carries TRBV19 and TRBJ1-5; D may be TRBD1 (5 bases). Looked up from germline, CDR1 is LNHDA and CDR2 is SQIVND (reference sequence). V lost 5 bases, J lost 7 bases, and 18 bases lay in between. This CDR3 has 15 amino acids. The CDR3 sequence is CASSRWGEQDQPQHF. The CDR3 nucleotides read TGTGCCAGTAGTCGATGGGGCGAACAGGACCAGCCCCAGCATTTT. Full variable domain (remainder filled in from reference TRBV19 and TRBJ1-5): DGGITQSPKYLFRKEGQNVTLSCEQNLNHDAMYWYRQDPGQGLRLIYYSQIVNDFQKGDIAEGYSVSREKKESFPLTVTSAQKNPTAFYLCASSRWGEQDQPQHFGDGTRLSIL.

The rearrangement joins TRBV7-2 to TRBJ1-2, with D tentatively TRBD1 (6 bases). Germline V gene sequence: CDR1 SGHTA, CDR2 FQGNSA. The CDR3 is 14 residues long. V was trimmed by 5 bases and J by 7 bases, leaving 17 bases between them. The CDR3 is CASSPTGGASGYTF. The DNA of the CDR3 is TGTGCCAGCAGCCCCACGGGGGGGGCGAGTGGCTACACCTTC.

The V call is TRBV18, the J call TRBJ1-1, with TRBD1 as a possible D gene (5 bases). CDR1 and CDR2 (germline): KGHSH, LQKENI. The CDR3 contains 13 residues. V gave up 6 bases and J gave up 3 bases, with 11 bases separating them. The DNA of the CDR3 is TGTGCCAGCTCCCCCCGGGGGGACACTGAAGCTTTCTTT. It yields the protein CASSPRGDTEAFF.

The V gene is TRBV5-1, the J gene TRBJ1-5, with 10 bases aligning to TRBD1. The CDR3 runs to 14 residues. Germline V gene sequence: CDR1 SGHRS, CDR2 YFSETQ. The trim removed 4 bases at V and 7 bases at J, leaving 5 bases unmatched. CDR3 nucleotides: TGCGCCAGCAGCCGGACAGGGGGTCGACAGCCCCAGCATTTT. Translation: CASSRTGGRQPQHF.

This sequence joins TRBV10-3 and TRBJ2-1; weak D call: TRBD2 (5 bases). With 8 bases removed from V and 0 bases from J, the gap between germline ends came to 17 bases. The germline gives CDR1 ENHRY, CDR2 SYGVKD. The CDR3 spans 16 residues. Here the CDR3 DNA reads TGTGCCATCGGCATCTCCGGACTGAGCTCCTACAATGAGCAGTTCTTC. The encoded protein is CAIGISGLSSYNEQFF.

This rearrangement joins TRBV6-1 to TRBJ1-2; weak D call: TRBD1 (5 bases). V lost 5 bases and J 4 bases, leaving 17 bases between the germline ends. The CDR3 has 15 amino acids. Germline CDR1 reads MNHNS; CDR2 reads SASEGT. CDR3 DNA sequence: TGTGCCAGCAGTCACCCTTTCGGGAGGGGCTATGGCTACACCTTC. It is translated as CASSHPFGRGYGYTF.

CDR3 sequence (DNA): TGTGCCAGCAGCCCAGCCTCGGACAGCAACTATGGCTACACCTTC. It codes for CASSPASDSNYGYTF. This sequence joins TRBV7-3 and TRBJ1-2, with D maybe TRBD1 (6 bases). Germline loops: CDR1 SGHTA, CDR2 FQGTGA. V was clipped by 5 bases and J by 2 bases, with 15 bases between them. This CDR3 has 15 residues.

J is TRBJ2-1 and V is TRBV7-2; 7 bases map to TRBD1. Trimming cost V 3 bases and J 3 bases; bases outside gene matches: 8. Per the germline V gene, CDR1 is SGHTA and CDR2 is FQGNSA. This CDR3 comprises 16 residues. CDR3: CASSFTIAGGYNEQFF. The CDR3 DNA follows: TGTGCCAGCAGCTTTACAATCGCAGGGGGCTACAATGAGCAGTTCTTC.

The sample holds one count of this clone. DNA for the CDR3: TGTGCCTGGAGTGCGGGACTAGCGGGATTGGTAGAGACCCAGTACTTC. Its protein product is CAWSAGLAGLVETQYF. The chain carries TRBV30 and TRBJ2-5; 13 bases match TRBD2. This CDR3 spans 16 amino acids. CDR1 GTSNPN and CDR2 SVGIG come from the germline V gene (reference sequence). The ends lost 1 base at V and 4 bases at J; junction bases unmatched: 6.

This clone was picked up a small number of times. The chain carries TRBV6-6 and TRBJ2-3; 8 bases align to TRBD2. J lost 0 bases, V lost 6 bases, and 8 bases had no gene match. There are 16 residues in the CDR3. Per the germline V gene, CDR1 is MNHNY and CDR2 is SVGAGI (reference sequence). The CDR3 DNA follows: TGTGCCAGCAGGACGGGGGCTAGCGGGAGCACAGATACGCAGTATTTT. Translating it yields CASRTGASGSTDTQYF.

This clone was recorded only once. This chain connects TRBV30 to TRBJ2-7; 9 positions match TRBD1. This CDR3 is built from 13 residues. CDR1 and CDR2 (germline): GTSNPN, SVGIG (reference sequence). Trimming cost V 1 base and J 8 bases; bases outside gene matches: 6. CDR3 region: CAWSEGQGIKQYF. The DNA of the CDR3 is TGTGCCTGGAGTGAAGGACAGGGGATTAAGCAGTACTTC.